One sample yielded the 25 T cell receptor beta chains listed below, sequenced in a study of blood T cell repertoires in COVID-19. Clones were sequenced by immunoSEQ multiplex PCR, and TCRdb holds only the in-frame ones, with some missing. The sample contains 150,000 to 200,000 clones, 85% to 90% of which appear only once. The sample taken for sequencing was peripheral blood. The receptors come from a woman of 80 years or more in a cohort sampled during active or convalescent COVID-19.

The chain couples TRBV30 to TRBJ2-7, with D maybe TRBD1 (6 bases). Trimming removed 5 bases from V and 1 base from J, with 12 bases in between. Germline V CDR1 and CDR2: GTSNPN, SVGIG (reference sequence). The CDR3 spans 13 residues. The CDR3 sequence: CAWQGSNSYEQYF. As DNA, the CDR3 is TGTGCCTGGCAGGGGTCAAATTCCTACGAGCAGTACTTC.

The J gene is TRBJ1-2, the V gene TRBV15; TRBD1 agrees at 8 bases. V dropped 0 bases and J dropped 6; count of bases not matched to a gene: 9. CDR3 length equals 16 residues. CDR1 and CDR2 (germline): LNHNV, YYDKDF (reference sequence). The CDR3 sequence: CATSRDLLRTGNGYTF. CDR3 nucleotides: TGTGCCACCAGCAGAGATCTTCTGAGGACAGGGAATGGCTACACCTTC.

The chain is built from TRBV30 and TRBJ1-2; 7 bases fit TRBD1. CDR1 is GTSNPN, CDR2 SVGIG, per germline (reference sequence). V trimming: 2 bases; J trimming: 3 bases; junction bases outside the gene matches: 9. The CDR3 is 15 amino acids. The CDR3 loop reads CAWSYAGQPYYGYTF. CDR3 coding DNA: TGTGCCTGGAGTTATGCGGGACAGCCATACTATGGCTACACCTTC. The entire variable domain, with the rest obtained from reference TRBV30 and TRBJ1-2, is as follows: SQTIHQWPATLVQPVGSPLSLECTVEGTSNPNLYWYRQAAGRGLQLLFYSVGIGQISSEVPQNLSASRPQDRQFILSSKKLLLSDSGFYLCAWSYAGQPYYGYTFGSGTRLTVV.

This chain connects TRBV19 to TRBJ1-1, with D perhaps matching TRBD1 (5 bases). V lost 6 bases and J 5 bases, leaving 16 bases between the germline ends. CDR3 length equals 14 residues. CDR1 is LNHDA and CDR2 is SQIVND in the germline V gene (reference sequence). The CDR3 region has the DNA TGTGCCAGTAGAGACCTCCGGGGGGAAACTGAAGCTTTCTTT. The encoded protein is CASRDLRGETEAFF.

The V and J genes are TRBV5-8 and TRBJ1-1; D is uncertain. CDR1 is SGHTS and CDR2 is YDEGEE in the germline V gene. V was pared by 0 bases and J by 0 bases, with 15 bases between. This CDR3 contains 17 residues. The CDR3 coding sequence is TGTGCCAGCAGCTTGGTGGCCGCGGCGATTATGAACACTGAAGCTTTCTTT. Residues: CASSLVAAAIMNTEAFF. The whole variable domain, filled in from reference TRBV5-8 and TRBJ1-1, reads EAGVTQSPTHLIKTRGQQATLRCSPISGHTSVYWYQQALGLGLQFLLWYDEGEERNRGNFPPRFSGRQFPNYSSELNVNALELEDSALYLCASSLVAAAIMNTEAFFGQGTRLTVV.

The V and J genes are TRBV19 and TRBJ2-1, with 9 nucleotides matching TRBD2. This CDR3 region has 14 residues. Germline CDR1 reads LNHDA; CDR2 reads SQIVND (reference sequence). V shed 9 bases and J 6 bases; nucleotides not matched to a gene: 9. The DNA for the CDR3 is TGTGCCAGCGCTTTGGGCGGGGGGGCCAATGAGCAGTTCTTC. Its protein product is CASALGGGANEQFF.

In this sample, this clone turned up once. This sequence joins TRBV19 and TRBJ1-3; 10 bases agree with TRBD1. Losses at the gene ends were 5 bases for V and 4 bases for J; bases not matched to a gene: 2. There are 14 residues in the CDR3. Germline V gene data show CDR1 as LNHDA and CDR2 as SQIVND (reference sequence). The CDR3 nucleotides are TGTGCCAGTAGTGGGACAGGGGTCGGAAACACCATATATTTT. Translated, it gives CASSGTGVGNTIYF.

The chain carries TRBV27 and TRBJ1-2, with 7 bases identical to TRBD1. This CDR3 comprises 14 residues. J lost 4 bases, V lost 5 bases, and 7 bases had no gene match. The germline V gene has CDR1 MNHEY and CDR2 SMNVEV (reference sequence). The CDR3 protein is CASSSRGYGYGYTF. For the CDR3, the DNA is TGTGCCAGCAGTAGCAGGGGGTACGGCTATGGCTACACCTTC.

This clone was picked up a small number of times. J is TRBJ1-2 and V is TRBV30; unclear D gene. The V gene lost 3 bases and the J gene lost 6 bases, with 5 bases spanning the gap. The germline V gene encodes CDR1 GTSNPN and CDR2 SVGIG (reference sequence). CDR3 length: 10 residues. The CDR3 reads CAWSKNGYTF. For the CDR3, the DNA is TGTGCCTGGAGCAAAAATGGCTACACCTTC.

V usage is TRBV10-2 and J usage is TRBJ2-5, with D possibly TRBD2 on 5 matching bases. V lost 4 bases to trimming and J lost 1 base, with 7 bases between them. The CDR3 has 13 amino acids. Germline CDR1 reads WSHSY; CDR2 reads SAAADI. The CDR3 region has the DNA TGCGCCAGCAGTGGGGAGACCCAAGAGACCCAGTACTTC. This sequence encodes CASSGETQETQYF.

This clone was counted once. In DNA form, the CDR3 reads TGCAGCGGGAAAACAGGGGGAGCCTACAATGAGCAGTTCTTC. Protein product: CSGKTGGAYNEQFF. J is TRBJ2-1 and V is TRBV29-1; 8 bases are a match to TRBD1. The CDR3 is made up of 14 amino acids. Germline trimming cut 7 bases from V and 2 bases from J; bases unmatched to any gene: 7. The germline gives CDR1 SQVTM, CDR2 ANQGSEA.

The chain is built from TRBV2 and TRBJ1-6; 7 positions match TRBD1. The CDR3 covers 16 residues. Germline CDR1 and CDR2: SNHLY and FYNNEI. J lost 6 bases, V lost 2 bases, and 7 bases had no gene match. In nucleotides, the CDR3 is TGTGCCAGCAGTGAAACTGGAGGGGGCGGTAATTCACCCCTCCACTTT. Its translation is CASSETGGGGNSPLHF.

This chain uses TRBV7-2 with TRBJ1-1, with D possibly being TRBD1 (5 bases). There are 16 residues in the CDR3. The V end was cut by 1 base, the J end by 0 bases, with 12 bases between. The V gene's germline CDR1 is SGHTA and CDR2 FQGNSA. The CDR3 coding sequence is TGTGCCAGCAGCTTAGAGGGACTTGGATTGAACACTGAAGCTTTCTTT. Translating it yields CASSLEGLGLNTEAFF.

This chain connects TRBV24-1 to TRBJ1-1; D gene uncertain. This CDR3 has 13 amino acids. Per the germline V gene, CDR1 is KGHDR and CDR2 is SFDVKD. Trimming removed 10 bases from V and 1 base from J, with 12 bases in between. CDR3 in DNA: TGTGCCACGCGGGCCTCAGGGAACACTGAAGCTTTCTTT. Amino acid sequence: CATRASGNTEAFF.

The V call is TRBV9, the J call TRBJ1-1; 8 nucleotides agree with TRBD1. The CDR3 runs to 15 residues. The J segment lost 4 bases and the V segment lost 2 bases, leaving 7 bases of the junction unmatched. The V gene's germline CDR1 is SGDLS and CDR2 YYNGEE. This chain's CDR3 is CASSVQGAMGTEAFF. The CDR3 DNA reads TGTGCCAGCAGCGTGCAGGGGGCGATGGGCACTGAAGCTTTCTTT.

This chain connects TRBV6-5 to TRBJ1-1; the D gene is possibly TRBD1 (5 bases). The CDR3 length is 15 residues. The germline V gene encodes CDR1 MNHEY and CDR2 SVGAGI. Deletions cut 3 bases from V and 5 bases from J, with 16 bases between. CDR3 region: CASSYLRGAETEAFF. The CDR3 DNA reads as TGTGCCAGCAGTTATCTAAGGGGCGCGGAAACTGAAGCTTTCTTT.

The V and J genes are TRBV5-4 and TRBJ2-1; 8 bases map to TRBD2. V gave up 4 bases and J gave up 7 bases; unmatched junction bases: 7. The germline V gene encodes CDR1 SGHNT and CDR2 YYREEE (reference sequence). The CDR3 sequence is 14 residues long. Here the CDR3 DNA reads TGTGCCAGCAGCCCCGAAAGCGGGAGTAATGAGCAGTTCTTC. It translates to CASSPESGSNEQFF.

The rearrangement joins TRBV6-4 to TRBJ2-7, with D possibly matching TRBD1 (6 bases). CDR3 size: 13 residues. Germline V lookup: CDR1 MRHNA, CDR2 SNTAGT. Between the trimmed V and J ends, which lost 3 bases and 4 bases, there was a span of 10 bases. The CDR3 here is CASSEGTTYEQYF. As DNA, the CDR3 is TGTGCCAGCAGTGAAGGGACAACATACGAGCAGTACTTC.

V gene TRBV28 combines with J gene TRBJ1-2; TRBD1 matches at 9 bases. The V gene's germline CDR1 is MDHEN and CDR2 SYDVKM. The CDR3 runs to 15 residues. The trim removed 6 bases at V and 8 bases at J, leaving 13 bases unmatched. As DNA, the CDR3 is TGTGCCAGCAGGTATCATGGACAGGGGTTGAGCGGCTACACCTTC. The encoded protein is CASRYHGQGLSGYTF.

This chain connects TRBV5-6 to TRBJ1-5; perhaps TRBD1 as D (6 bases). V was pared by 6 bases and J by 3 bases, with 13 bases between. Germline values: CDR1 SGHDT, CDR2 YYEEEE. CDR3 length: 14 amino acids. The CDR3 sequence is CASTRGQSNQPQHF. The CDR3 DNA follows: TGTGCCAGCACCCGAGGACAGTCCAATCAGCCCCAGCATTTT.

The chain links TRBV14 to TRBJ1-6; no definite D call. This CDR3 has 14 amino acids. The germline V and J ends were trimmed by 4 bases and 7 bases, with 11 bases remaining between them. Germline V CDR1 and CDR2: SGHDN, FVKESK. CDR3 sequence (DNA): TGTGCCAGCAGCCCCCGGGGATCAAATTCACCCCTCCACTTT. Protein: CASSPRGSNSPLHF.

The chain combines TRBV27 with TRBJ2-1, with 7 nucleotides matching TRBD1. This CDR3 region has 16 residues. In germline, CDR1 is MNHEY, CDR2 SMNVEV (reference sequence). Trimming took 3 bases from V and 2 from J; bases not matched to a gene: 7. The CDR3: CASSFHGTDPYNEQFF. The CDR3, as DNA: TGTGCCAGCAGTTTCCACGGGACAGACCCCTACAATGAGCAGTTCTTC.

The chain recombines TRBV30 with TRBJ1-6; D ambiguous. This CDR3 is built from 17 residues. V was shortened by 3 bases and J by 0 bases, with 15 bases between the two germline ends. The germline V gene has CDR1 GTSNPN and CDR2 SVGIG (reference sequence). The CDR3: CAWRRDGRSSYNSPLHF. The CDR3 bases are TGTGCCTGGAGGAGGGATGGCCGCAGCTCCTATAATTCACCCCTCCACTTT.

The genes are TRBV28 and TRBJ2-2; D uncertain. The CDR3 spans 13 residues. Trimming took 6 bases from V and 4 from J, leaving 9 bases between them. The germline CDR1 and CDR2 sequences are MDHEN and SYDVKM. CDR3 protein: CASSSPSTGELFF. CDR3 in DNA: TGTGCCAGCAGCTCCCCGAGCACCGGGGAGCTGTTTTTT.

This clone was seen more than once but under ten times. The V call is TRBV20-1, the J call TRBJ2-7; D is unresolved. Germline assignment: CDR1 DFQATT and CDR2 SNEGSKA (reference sequence). Trimming shortened V by 6 bases and J by 3 bases, and 9 bases separated the two germline ends. There are 11 residues in the CDR3. CDR3 sequence: CSANRDYEQYF. In DNA, the CDR3 is TGCAGTGCCAACCGAGACTACGAGCAGTACTTC.